The next 21 T cell receptor beta chains were all read from a single sample in a study of regulatory T cells in long-lasting Graves disease. Time point denoted: newly diagnosed GD, antithyroid drugs for less than 3 months. PBMC RNA served as the TCR library source. iRepertoire HTBI primers and Arm-PCR of CDR3 regions built TCR beta libraries. Using its own MiXCR run on the multiplex PCR reads, TCRdb lists one record per CDR3 protein. The sample has about 540,000 distinct CDR3 sequences, roughly 12% seen once. These data also featured in a second study, about T cells in Graves' hyperthyroidism and ophthalmopathy.

The sample in question was peripheral blood mononuclear cells (PBMCs), obtained at new diagnosis, from a patient treated with antithyroid drugs. Receptors originate from a man aged 25-45 years with Graves disease.

This clonotype occurred a few times. The V gene is TRBV5-4, the J gene TRBJ2-2, with D perhaps matching TRBD2 (5 bases). Germline V gene sequence: CDR1 SGHNT, CDR2 YYREEE (reference sequence). V shed 3 bases and J shed 7 bases, with 13 bases lying between them. The CDR3 covers 14 residues. DNA for the CDR3: TGTGCCAGCAGCTCGGGGTGGGGTGACGGGGAGCTGTTTTTT. It is translated as CASSSGWGDGELFF.

This clonotype was counted a few times. The chain couples TRBV19 to TRBJ2-1, with unresolved D. The CDR3 runs 12 residues. Germline CDR1 reads LNHDA; CDR2 reads SQIVND (reference sequence). The V end lost 5 bases, the J end lost 7 bases, and 9 bases lay between the germline ends. The CDR3 region is CASSGGFNEQFF. CDR3 sequence (DNA): TGTGCCAGTAGTGGCGGCTTTAATGAGCAGTTCTTC. The whole variable domain, filled in from reference TRBV19 and TRBJ2-1, reads DGGITQSPKYLFRKEGQNVTLSCEQNLNHDAMYWYRQDPGQGLRLIYYSQIVNDFQKGDIAEGYSVSREKKESFPLTVTSAQKNPTAFYLCASSGGFNEQFFGPGTRLTVL.

This clonotype has more than one count but fewer than ten. The chain combines TRBV20-1 with TRBJ1-2; no reliable D call. The CDR3 is made up of 14 amino acids. V dropped 6 bases and J dropped 4 bases, with 18 bases sitting between them. Germline V gene data show CDR1 as DFQATT and CDR2 as SNEGSKA (reference sequence). The CDR3 here is CSAKTLAGSYGYTF. The CDR3 region has the DNA TGCAGTGCCAAGACGTTGGCCGGTTCCTATGGCTACACCTTC.

This clonotype was seen repeatedly, ten times or more. The V and J genes are TRBV18 and TRBJ1-1; D is unclear. The CDR3 runs 12 residues. Trimming removed 4 bases at V and 4 bases at J, with 7 bases between. Looked up from germline, CDR1 is KGHSH and CDR2 is LQKENI. DNA of the CDR3: TGTGCCAGCTCACGGGGTACCACTGAAGCTTTCTTT. It specifies CASSRGTTEAFF.

This clonotype was counted at least ten times. This chain uses TRBV3-1 with TRBJ1-4; D not resolved. This CDR3 has 11 amino acids. Trimming removed 6 bases from V and 11 bases from J, with 10 bases in between. Germline V gene lookup returns CDR1 LGHDT and CDR2 YNNKEL (reference sequence). Written as DNA, the CDR3 is TGTGCCAGCAGGGGAGTCGAGAAACTGTTTTTT. Encoded protein: CASRGVEKLFF.

This clonotype was seen ten or more times. V gene TRBV7-8 combines with J gene TRBJ2-1; TRBD2 matches at 12 bases. CDR1 and CDR2 from the germline V gene are SGHVS and FQNEAQ. The V gene end was trimmed by 4 bases and the J gene end by 7 bases; junction bases not matched to a gene: 8. The CDR3 consists of 16 residues. In DNA, the CDR3 is TGTGCCAGCAGCTACTCCGGGACTAGCGGGCGGAATGAGCAGTTCTTC. It specifies CASSYSGTSGRNEQFF.

Many counts were recorded for this clonotype. The chain employs TRBV10-3 and TRBJ1-4, with 7 positions matching TRBD1. The trim removed 6 bases at V and 12 bases at J, leaving 10 bases unmatched. CDR1 and CDR2 (germline): ENHRY, SYGVKD. The CDR3 runs to 13 residues. CDR3 in amino acids: CAIRAASTGELFF. CDR3 nucleotide sequence: TGTGCCATCAGAGCAGCTAGTACAGGGGAACTGTTTTTT.

CDR3 residues: CASSQGGWGPNRGGTEAFF. In nucleotides, the CDR3 is TGTGCCAGCAGCCAGGGGGGGTGGGGCCCGAACCGGGGAGGAACTGAAGCTTTCTTT. The chain couples TRBV7-2 to TRBJ1-1; 7 bases line up with TRBD1. V lost 5 bases, J lost 5 bases, and 23 bases stayed unmatched. This CDR3 contains 19 residues. Per the germline V gene, CDR1 is SGHTA and CDR2 is FQGNSA.

This clonotype was found many times. The chain joins TRBV30 to TRBJ1-3, with D possibly being TRBD1 (6 bases). This CDR3 spans 12 amino acids. V was shortened by 4 bases and J by 2 bases, with 6 bases between the two germline ends. Germline CDR1 and CDR2: GTSNPN and SVGIG (reference sequence). DNA of the CDR3: TGTGCCTGGAACAGGGCTGGAAACACCATATATTTT. Translation gives CAWNRAGNTIYF.

This clonotype was picked up a small number of times. This chain joins TRBV5-1 and TRBJ1-2; D is possibly TRBD1 (5 bases). This CDR3 has 14 amino acids. Germline-derived CDR1 and CDR2 are SGHRS and YFSETQ. V shed 0 bases and J shed 8 bases, with 14 bases lying between them. CDR3 protein: CASSLEPPAGGYTF. The DNA of the CDR3 is TGCGCCAGCAGCTTGGAACCCCCGGCAGGGGGCTACACCTTC.

Notes on this clonotype: This may be a read error, as it is one base from a much larger clone. This chain uses TRBV6-1 with TRBJ2-7, with D perhaps matching TRBD2 (7 bases). Trimming removed 6 bases from V and 5 bases from J, with 11 bases in between. CDR1 and CDR2 (germline): MNHNS, SASEGT. This CDR3 contains 12 residues. The DNA of the CDR3 is TGTGCCAGCAGGAGGCGGGGGCACGAGCAGTACTTC. Residues: CASRRRGHEQYF.

V and J are TRBV12-3 or TRBV12-4 and TRBJ2-1; 11 bases map to TRBD1. With V trimmed by 6 bases and J by 9 bases, 13 bases remained unmatched. There are 16 residues in the CDR3. CDR3 loop: CASRRGTGGGVGEQFF. The CDR3 DNA follows: TGTGCCAGCAGACGCGGGACAGGGGGGGGGGTAGGTGAGCAGTTCTTC.

This clonotype was found many times. The chain is built from TRBV10-3 and TRBJ1-2, with D perhaps TRBD1 (5 bases). The germline CDR1 and CDR2 sequences are ENHRY and SYGVKD. The CDR3 has 17 amino acids. V lost 6 bases to trimming and J lost 4 bases, with 24 bases between them. CDR3 nucleotide sequence: TGTGCCATCAGATCCACAACGGCAGACGGCCAGGGCTATGGCTACACCTTC. Its protein product is CAIRSTTADGQGYGYTF.

Ten or more counts support this clonotype. The V gene is TRBV12-3 or TRBV12-4, the J gene TRBJ2-2, with D maybe TRBD2 (6 bases). Trimming pared 3 bases from V and 7 bases from J, leaving 12 bases between. The CDR3 spans 14 residues. CDR3 nucleotide sequence: TGTGCCAGCAGTTTTACGGGAGTGGGCGGGGAGCTGTTTTTT. Translation: CASSFTGVGGELFF.

Many counts were recorded for this clonotype. This chain uses TRBV20-1 with TRBJ1-2; tentative D call: TRBD1 (6 bases). CDR1 is DFQATT, CDR2 SNEGSKA, per germline (reference sequence). Trimming took off 3 bases at V and 4 bases at J, with 24 bases between the two ends. The CDR3 loop spans 17 amino acids. For the CDR3, the DNA is TGCAGTGCTAGCTGGGGTAGCGGGCCGCTCAGGGGCTATGGCTACACCTTC. It encodes CSASWGSGPLRGYGYTF.

In its sample, this clonotype was seen a few times. The chain couples TRBV6-1 to TRBJ2-1; D is ambiguous. Germline CDR1 reads MNHNS; CDR2 reads SASEGT. V was cut by 5 bases and J by 0 bases, with 14 bases left in between. This CDR3 has 16 amino acids. CDR3 nucleotide sequence: TGTGCCAGCAGTCAGCCCGAGGCCAGCTCCTACAATGAGCAGTTCTTC. It specifies CASSQPEASSYNEQFF.

At least ten counts were recorded for this clonotype. This chain uses TRBV9 with TRBJ2-3; TRBD2 matches at 11 bases. V shed 0 bases and J 0 bases; nucleotides not matched to a gene: 0. From germline, CDR1 is SGDLS and CDR2 YYNGEE. CDR3 length: 16 residues. CDR3 sequence (DNA): TGTGCCAGCAGCGTAGCTAGCGGGAGGAGCACAGATACGCAGTATTTT. Translated: CASSVASGRSTDTQYF.

Ten or more counts support this clonotype. This chain uses TRBV28 with TRBJ1-2; D unclear. V gave up 8 bases and J gave up 6 bases, with 13 bases separating them. Germline CDR1 reads MDHEN; CDR2 reads SYDVKM. This CDR3 comprises 12 residues. For the CDR3, the DNA is TGTGCCAGCCACGAGACCGTGCATGGCTACACCTTC. Translation gives CASHETVHGYTF.

This clonotype was counted many times. The gene calls are TRBV3-1 and TRBJ2-7, with D possibly TRBD2 on 5 matching bases. Between the trimmed V and J ends, which lost 4 bases and 7 bases, there was a span of 17 bases. CDR1 is LGHDT and CDR2 is YNNKEL in the germline V gene (reference sequence). The CDR3 runs 14 residues. This CDR3 is CASSLSSGAREQYF. CDR3 DNA sequence: TGTGCCAGCAGCCTCTCGAGCGGAGCTAGAGAGCAGTACTTC.

This clonotype was observed at least ten times. CDR3 DNA sequence: TGCAGCGGCCGGACAGGGTCTGGCTACACCTTC. It specifies CSGRTGSGYTF. The chain is built from TRBV29-1 and TRBJ1-2, with TRBD1 identical over 8 bases. CDR3 length equals 11 residues. J lost 7 bases, V lost 7 bases, and 5 bases had no gene match. Germline CDR1 reads SQVTM; CDR2 reads ANQGSEA.

The sample holds a few counts of this clonotype. Likely a read error: the CDR3 ends without its conserved phenylalanine or tryptophan. V and J are TRBV12-3 or TRBV12-4 and TRBJ2-4; 7 nucleotides line up with TRBD2. V was clipped by 3 bases and J by 4 bases; unmatched bases: 6. There are 15 residues in the CDR3. The CDR3 spells CASSFLGGRKNIQYL. The CDR3 DNA reads as TGTGCCAGCAGTTTTCTTGGCGGGAGAAAAAACATTCAGTACCTC.